These 3 T cell receptor beta chains were all obtained from the same sample, sequenced in a study of tumor-infiltrating lymphocytes in primary liver carcinoma. Joint extraction of RNA and DNA used 20-30 mg of bulk tissue that was unsorted. The investigators made TCR beta cDNA from roughly 0.55 ug total RNA, using a constant-region primer. TCR beta libraries came from three nested multiplex PCR rounds using slightly modified ARM-PCR. Two initial PCR rounds of about 9 cycles each paired TRBV1-TRBV30 forward primers with a C-beta reverse primer. From the multiplex PCR reads, TCRdb called clonotypes with MiXCR, one entry per CDR3 protein. The sample lists tens of thousands of distinct CDR3 sequences, 55% to 85% occurring once. The sequenced material came from liver tumor tissue from sampling region 1. Indicated subset: tumor region T1, superior pole. The receptors stem from a man between 35 and 55 years old with primary liver carcinoma and hepatitis B virus infection.

Regarding this clonotype: The missing conserved phenylalanine or tryptophan at the end of this CDR3 makes a read error likely. Because the CDR3's place on the DNA is in doubt, the DNA is left out and the CDR3 is given as listed by TCRdb. V gene TRBV11-2 combines with J gene TRBJ2-7. The CDR3 spans 14 residues, counting both ends. CDR1 and CDR2 (germline): SGHAT, FQNNGV. CDR3 sequence: CASSFGVPRIEQYI.

Turning to this clonotype: The junction shows a germline mismatch at one end, possibly a read error. The chain combines TRBV10-2 with TRBJ1-4; unclear D gene. This CDR3 has 14 amino acids. Germline V lookup: CDR1 WSHSY, CDR2 SAAADI. The CDR3 region has the DNA TGCGCCAGCAGTGAATTGGACTGTAATGAAAGACTGTTTTTT. Protein: CASSELDCNERLFF.

As to this clonotype: As the CDR3 is not closed by the conserved phenylalanine or tryptophan, this likely results from a read error. This chain connects TRBV12-3 or TRBV12-4 to TRBJ1-1; D gene uncertain. This CDR3 has 14 residues. V lost 6 bases, J lost 5 bases, and 16 bases lay in between. CDR3 sequence: CASSLPAGGTEAFI. The CDR3 DNA is TGTGCCAGCAGCCTTCCCGCAGGCGGAACTGAAGCTTTCATT.